This TCR beta chain is drawn from a study of Ad26.COV2.S vaccination and SARS-CoV-2 variants. On the study more broadly: Once, or twice with 56 days between doses, Ad26.COV2.S was given intramuscularly.

This clone was counted a single time. In germline, CDR1 is SGHDN, CDR2 FVKESK. This CDR3 region has 15 residues. V dropped 4 bases and J dropped 0 bases, with 11 bases sitting between them. Treatment meaning: roughly 18 received Ad26.COV2.S at low or high dose, single or two shots; several received placebo; per-sample allocation not given. At day 63 after the first vaccine or placebo injection, samples were drawn. Only in-frame clones appear in the TCRdb table, and some are missing; sequencing was by immunoSEQ multiplex PCR. The sample includes 450,000 to 550,000 clones, nearly 90% of them seen just once.

The chain combines TRBV14 with TRBJ2-3, with D hard to call. This TCR was recovered from a person aged 18-65 years who received the Ad26.COV2.S COVID-19 vaccine or a placebo. The specimen was peripheral blood, collected in a trial of Ad26.COV2.S vaccine versus placebo. CDR3 residues: CASSLGQSSTDTQYF. In nucleotides, the CDR3 is TGTGCCAGCAGCCTTGGGCAGTCGAGCACAGATACGCAGTATTTT.